What follows is one TCR beta chain and its context. Its antigen is as yet unknown. The CDR3 spans 15 residues. From germline, CDR1 is MGHRA and CDR2 YSYEKL. The sample comes from a study of post-analysis software for immune sequencing data. The study, taken as a whole, reports: Five or six TRBV segments, TRBV5-6, TRBV5-1 and TRBV20-1 among them, were found more frequent in patients than controls.

Prepared libraries of TCR beta cDNA carried unique molecular identifiers. Each CDR3 protein gets one entry after TCRdb re-called the PCR reads with MiXCR. The data hold roughly 600,000 distinct CDR3 sequences, with roughly 46% observed a single time. Sequencing was carried out using blood. The origin of this receptor is a girl aged 10-17 years with multiple sclerosis. This sequence joins TRBV4-1 and TRBJ2-4; a possible D gene is TRBD2 (5 bases). The DNA end favors TRBJ2-5, so the J call may be wrong. The CDR3 coding sequence is TGCGCCAGCAGCCCCGACGGGCCAGCGGAGGAGACCCAGTACTTC. This sequence encodes CASSPDGPAEETQYF.